Below, 7 T cell receptor beta chains from the same sample are listed, as sequenced in a study of shared T cell receptors in the human thymus (dated by TCRdb to about 2021). The library came from the immunoSEQ multiplex PCR assay. The table comes from immuneACCESS by way of TCRdb, which keeps in-frame sequences with V and J called. Part of the clones is missing from these tables; in studies checked, under half for an unresolved V gene and the rest for unknown reasons. Present in this sample are about 610,000 clones, 70% to 90% of which were seen just once. The ten top clones hold 0.0095% to 0.011% of the sample. These same records also appear under a second study, on human thymus T cells.

The sequenced sample consisted of thymocytes. These receptors originate from a boy in the first two years of life with a congenital heart defect. Donor details come from another sample of the same person, matched by shared clones.

The V and J genes are TRBV4-2 and TRBJ1-3; 7 positions agree with TRBD1. Germline trimming cut 1 base from V and 4 bases from J; bases unmatched to any gene: 4. Per the germline V gene, CDR1 is LGHNA and CDR2 is YNFKEQ. The CDR3 runs 15 residues. CDR3 amino acids: CASSQGGTAGNTIYF. In nucleotides, the CDR3 is TGTGCCAGCAGCCAAGGGGGGACAGCCGGAAACACCATATATTTT.

Turning to this clone: This CDR3 is also generated by other DNA sequences in the sample. The J gene is TRBJ1-2, the V gene TRBV14, with TRBD1 as a possible D gene (5 bases). Germline assignment: CDR1 SGHDN and CDR2 FVKESK. The length of the CDR3 is 13 residues. Trimming shortened V by 0 bases and J by 6 bases, and 8 bases separated the two germline ends. CDR3 in amino acids: CASSQERGDGYTF. In DNA, the CDR3 is TGTGCCAGCAGCCAAGAAAGGGGCGATGGCTACACCTTC.

About this clone itself: Other DNA sequences in the same sample also yield this CDR3. V gene TRBV15 combines with J gene TRBJ1-4, with 9 bases that match TRBD1. The CDR3 covers 18 residues. The germline gives CDR1 LNHNV, CDR2 YYDKDF (reference sequence). V trimming: 3 bases; J trimming: 4 bases; junction bases outside the gene matches: 12. The chain's CDR3 is CATSSPGTGPTFNEKLFF. The DNA of the CDR3 is TGTGCCACCAGCAGTCCCGGGACAGGGCCCACCTTTAATGAAAAACTGTTTTTT.

The chain couples TRBV19 to TRBJ2-1; 8 bases fit TRBD2. The CDR3 contains 14 residues. From germline, CDR1 is LNHDA and CDR2 SQIVND (reference sequence). The J segment lost 7 bases and the V segment lost 6 bases, leaving 8 bases of the junction unmatched. CDR3 residues: CASRQREIGNEQFF. The CDR3 DNA is TGTGCCAGTAGGCAGCGGGAGATTGGGAATGAGCAGTTCTTC.

The chain joins TRBV27 to TRBJ2-6; D not resolved. V was clipped by 6 bases and J by 0 bases, with 9 bases between them. The CDR3 has 15 residues. Germline CDR1 MNHEY, CDR2 SMNVEV (reference sequence). CDR3 DNA: TGTGCCAGCAGCCCTCCCCCCTCTGGGGCCAACGTCCTGACTTTC. Translated, it gives CASSPPPSGANVLTF.

This chain links TRBV18 with TRBJ2-7; TRBD1 agrees at 9 bases. Germline CDR1 reads KGHSH; CDR2 reads LQKENI. Trimming removed 4 bases from V and 4 bases from J; junction bases left unmatched: 2. The CDR3 covers 13 residues. The CDR3 coding sequence is TGTGCCAGCTCACAGGACAGGGGATACGAGCAGTACTTC. Translation: CASSQDRGYEQYF.

This chain joins TRBV18 and TRBJ2-1; 9 bases are shared with TRBD2. Looked up from germline, CDR1 is KGHSH and CDR2 is LQKENI. The V and J ends lost 1 base and 3 bases, in that order; junction bases with no gene match: 1. The length of the CDR3 is 15 residues. The CDR3 nucleotides are TGTGCCAGCTCACCACAAGCGGGAGGCTACAATGAGCAGTTCTTC. It is translated as CASSPQAGGYNEQFF.